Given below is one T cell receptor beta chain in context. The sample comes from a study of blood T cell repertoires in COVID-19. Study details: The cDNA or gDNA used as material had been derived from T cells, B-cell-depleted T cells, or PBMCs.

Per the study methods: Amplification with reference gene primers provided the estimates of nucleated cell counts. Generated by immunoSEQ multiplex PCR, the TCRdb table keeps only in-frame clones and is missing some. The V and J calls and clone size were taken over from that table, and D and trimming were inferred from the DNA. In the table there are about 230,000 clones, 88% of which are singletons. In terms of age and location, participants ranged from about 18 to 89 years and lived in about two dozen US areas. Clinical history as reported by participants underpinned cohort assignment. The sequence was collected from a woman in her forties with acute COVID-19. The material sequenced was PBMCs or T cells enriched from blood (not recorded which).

CDR3 DNA: TGTGCCAGCAGCTTATGGGGGCAGTCCCACTATGGCTACACCTTC. Amino acids: CASSLWGQSHYGYTF. The chain combines TRBV13 with TRBJ1-2, with TRBD1 as a possible D gene (6 bases). This CDR3 comprises 15 residues. V lost 2 bases and J 3 bases, leaving 13 bases between the germline ends. Germline V lookup: CDR1 PRHDT, CDR2 FYEKMQ (reference sequence).